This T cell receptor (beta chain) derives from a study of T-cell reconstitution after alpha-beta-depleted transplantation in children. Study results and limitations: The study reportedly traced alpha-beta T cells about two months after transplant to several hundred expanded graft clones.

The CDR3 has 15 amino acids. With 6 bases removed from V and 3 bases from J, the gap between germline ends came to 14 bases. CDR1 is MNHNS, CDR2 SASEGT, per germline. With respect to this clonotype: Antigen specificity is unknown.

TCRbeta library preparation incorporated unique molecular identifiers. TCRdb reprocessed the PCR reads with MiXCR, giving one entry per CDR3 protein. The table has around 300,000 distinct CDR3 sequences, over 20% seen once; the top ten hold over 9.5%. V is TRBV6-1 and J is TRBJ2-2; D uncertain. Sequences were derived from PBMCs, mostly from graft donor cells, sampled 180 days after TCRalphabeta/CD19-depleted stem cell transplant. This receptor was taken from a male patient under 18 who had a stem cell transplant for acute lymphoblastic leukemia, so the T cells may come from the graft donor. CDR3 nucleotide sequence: TGTGCCAGCAGCCCGAGAGCTATCGACACCGGGGAGCTGTTTTTT. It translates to CASSPRAIDTGELFF.